What follows are 22 T cell receptor beta chains derived from one specimen sequenced in a study of blood T cell repertoires in COVID-19. Sequenced by immunoSEQ multiplex PCR; TCRdb stores in-frame clones only, minus some. The sample gives roughly 140,000 clones, roughly 85% of which show up once; roughly 2.9% is in the top ten. The sample was peripheral blood. Receptors originate from a man in his forties or fifties with acute or convalescent COVID-19.

The CDR3 spells CASSDGTGGALTGELFF. In DNA form, the CDR3 reads TGCGCCAGCAGTGATGGGACAGGGGGCGCGTTGACCGGGGAGCTGTTTTTT. The chain uses TRBV10-1 and TRBJ2-2; 12 positions agree with TRBD1. J gave up 5 bases and V 3 bases, and 7 bases lay outside the gene matches. Germline-derived CDR1 and CDR2 are WNHNN and SYGVQD (reference sequence). The CDR3 length is 17 residues.

V and J are TRBV29-1 and TRBJ1-1; D is perhaps TRBD1 (5 bases). Germline-derived CDR1 and CDR2 are SQVTM and ANQGSEA. The CDR3 has 13 residues. V dropped 4 bases and J dropped 2 bases, with 11 bases sitting between them. The CDR3 protein is CSVADRANTEAFF. DNA for the CDR3: TGCAGCGTTGCCGACAGAGCCAACACTGAAGCTTTCTTT.

The CDR3 loop is CASSWGRGGRYEQYF. The CDR3 DNA is TGCGCCAGCAGCTGGGGGCGGGGGGGCCGCTACGAGCAGTACTTC. The chain couples TRBV5-1 to TRBJ2-7; 9 bases are a match to TRBD2. This CDR3 is built from 15 residues. V dropped 3 bases and J dropped 3; count of bases not matched to a gene: 7. The germline CDR1 and CDR2 sequences are SGHRS and YFSETQ.

The gene calls are TRBV5-1 and TRBJ1-2; TRBD1 matches 7 bases. The CDR3 runs to 15 residues. Germline-derived CDR1 and CDR2 are SGHRS and YFSETQ. Trimming took 1 base from V and 2 from J; bases not matched to a gene: 5. The CDR3 protein is CASSLTETGNYGYTF. CDR3 sequence (DNA): TGCGCCAGCAGCTTGACCGAGACAGGGAACTATGGCTACACCTTC.

The J gene is TRBJ2-7, the V gene TRBV28; the D is unclear. The CDR3 loop spans 11 amino acids. Trimming left V 5 bases short and J 3 bases short, with 5 bases between. Germline CDR1 reads MDHEN; CDR2 reads SYDVKM. In nucleotides, the CDR3 is TGTGCCAGCAGTCTAAACTACGAGCAGTACTTC. This translates into CASSLNYEQYF.

The chain carries TRBV5-1 and TRBJ2-1; tentatively, D is TRBD1 (6 bases). The CDR3 is made up of 13 amino acids. Trimming cost V 0 bases and J 7 bases, with 8 bases left between them. Germline V gene data show CDR1 as SGHRS and CDR2 as YFSETQ. The CDR3, as DNA: TGCGCCAGCAGCTTGGCTCAGGGGAATGAGCAGTTCTTC. Its translation is CASSLAQGNEQFF.

In this sample, this clone turned up many times. The gene calls are TRBV5-5 and TRBJ2-5, with D tentatively TRBD1 (5 bases). CDR3 length: 15 residues. Germline-derived CDR1 and CDR2 are SGHKS and YYEKEE (reference sequence). With 0 bases removed from V and 0 bases from J, the gap between germline ends came to 9 bases. CDR3 nucleotide sequence: TGTGCCAGCAGCTTGGAGGGGCAGAACCAAGAGACCCAGTACTTC. It yields the protein CASSLEGQNQETQYF. Full variable domain (rest looked up from reference TRBV5-5 and TRBJ2-5): DAGVTQSPTHLIKTRGQQVTLRCSPISGHKSVSWYQQVLGQGPQFIFQYYEKEERGRGNFPDRFSARQFPNYSSELNVNALLLGDSALYLCASSLEGQNQETQYFGPGTRLLVL.

V usage is TRBV9 and J usage is TRBJ2-7; TRBD1 is a possible D gene (6 bases). The V gene lost 4 bases and the J gene lost 5 bases, with 16 bases spanning the gap. The CDR3 consists of 14 residues. Germline values: CDR1 SGDLS, CDR2 YYNGEE. Here the CDR3 DNA reads TGTGCCAGCAGCCCCCCAGGGGCGTCCCACGAGCAGTACTTC. Residues: CASSPPGASHEQYF.

The rearrangement uses TRBV29-1 and TRBJ2-1; TRBD1 might be the D (6 bases). Germline CDR1 and CDR2: SQVTM and ANQGSEA. The CDR3 contains 15 residues. V lost 3 bases and J lost 7, with 19 bases in between. The CDR3 region is CSVDRGSGVVNEQFF. The CDR3, as DNA: TGCAGCGTTGATCGGGGCTCAGGGGTAGTTAATGAGCAGTTCTTC.

This clone was observed a few times. The rearrangement joins TRBV5-6 to TRBJ2-1, with 7 bases aligning to TRBD1. This CDR3 has 13 amino acids. Germline CDR1 is SGHDT and CDR2 is YYEEEE. V was clipped by 5 bases and J by 9 bases; unmatched bases: 8. CDR3 sequence (DNA): TGTGCCAGCAGTCGACAGGGAGTGGGTGAGCAGTTCTTC. Protein: CASSRQGVGEQFF. Full variable domain (remainder filled in from reference TRBV5-6 and TRBJ2-1): DAGVTQSPTHLIKTRGQQVTLRCSPKSGHDTVSWYQQALGQGPQFIFQYYEEEERQRGNFPDRFSGHQFPNYSSELNVNALLLGDSALYLCASSRQGVGEQFFGPGTRLTVL.

The genes are TRBV6-4 and TRBJ1-5; D is possibly TRBD1 (6 bases). This CDR3 has 15 amino acids. Per the germline V gene, CDR1 is MRHNA and CDR2 is SNTAGT. V dropped 0 bases and J dropped 6 bases, with 12 bases sitting between them. CDR3 nucleotides: TGTGCCAGCAGTGACTCGAGGCAGGGGACTCAGCCCCAGCATTTT. It encodes CASSDSRQGTQPQHF.

The chain recombines TRBV5-1 with TRBJ1-5; the D gene is possibly TRBD1 (5 bases). V was shortened by 0 bases and J by 5 bases, with 9 bases between the two germline ends. CDR1 is SGHRS, CDR2 YFSETQ, per germline. This CDR3 contains 14 residues. The CDR3 loop reads CASSLGGEYQPQHF. CDR3 DNA: TGCGCCAGCAGCTTGGGGGGGGAATATCAGCCCCAGCATTTT.

The gene calls are TRBV5-6 and TRBJ1-1; D gene ambiguous. The CDR3 contains 13 residues. The V end was cut by 2 bases, the J end by 5 bases, with 10 bases between. Per the germline V gene, CDR1 is SGHDT and CDR2 is YYEEEE. The CDR3 reads CASSLSGGTEAFF. The CDR3 coding sequence is TGTGCCAGCAGCTTATCAGGCGGGACTGAAGCTTTCTTT.

The CDR3 here is CSAPGQNEQYF. As DNA, the CDR3 is TGCAGTGCCCCCGGACAGAACGAGCAGTACTTC. The gene calls are TRBV20-1 and TRBJ2-7; D perhaps matches TRBD1 (6 bases). The germline V gene encodes CDR1 DFQATT and CDR2 SNEGSKA (reference sequence). V lost 6 bases, J lost 5 bases, and 11 bases lay in between. The CDR3 runs to 11 residues.

The chain carries TRBV3-1 (or the pseudogene TRBV3-2) and TRBJ1-1; D not certain. Looked up from germline, CDR1 is LGHDT and CDR2 is YNNKEL (reference sequence). Trimming stripped 4 bases from V and 5 bases from J, with 14 bases between. This CDR3 has 14 amino acids. CDR3 loop: CASSPGRGRTEAFF. The CDR3 DNA follows: TGTGCCAGCAGCCCCGGACGGGGAAGAACTGAAGCTTTCTTT.

V usage is TRBV6-2 or TRBV6-3 and J usage is TRBJ2-5; D possibly corresponds to TRBD1 (6 bases). Per germline, CDR1 MNHEY and CDR2 SVGEGT. The CDR3 has 14 amino acids. V was clipped by 0 bases and J by 5 bases, with 10 bases between them. CDR3 in DNA: TGTGCCAGCAGTTACTCGGCGAGGGGGGAGACCCAGTACTTC. Translation: CASSYSARGETQYF.

This chain connects TRBV11-2 to TRBJ2-7; D is perhaps TRBD1 (6 bases). Germline V lookup: CDR1 SGHAT, CDR2 FQNNGV. The CDR3 is 15 amino acids. V shed 4 bases and J shed 2 bases, with 15 bases lying between them. The CDR3: CASSSTRDTTYEQYF. The CDR3 coding sequence is TGTGCCAGCAGCTCGACCCGGGACACAACCTACGAGCAGTACTTC.

The CDR3 DNA is TGTGCCAGCGGAGCGTCCCGGGACAGGGCCACTGAAGCTTTCTTT. It encodes CASGASRDRATEAFF. V is TRBV5-8 and J is TRBJ1-1; 9 bases map to TRBD1. Trimming took 7 bases from V and 4 from J; bases not matched to a gene: 11. Germline-derived CDR1 and CDR2 are SGHTS and YDEGEE. The CDR3 extends over 15 amino acids.

V and J are TRBV9 and TRBJ2-2; no reliable D call. Trimming shortened V by 0 bases and J by 1 base, and 7 bases separated the two germline ends. CDR3 length: 15 amino acids. From germline, CDR1 is SGDLS and CDR2 YYNGEE. Written as DNA, the CDR3 is TGTGCCAGCAGCGTAGGCGGAAGGAACACCGGGGAGCTGTTTTTT. Translating it yields CASSVGGRNTGELFF.

The V and J genes are TRBV28 and TRBJ1-1; the D is unclear. The CDR3 has 13 amino acids. V was clipped by 5 bases and J by 5 bases, with 12 bases between them. CDR1 is MDHEN, CDR2 SYDVKM, per germline. CDR3 sequence (DNA): TGTGCCAGCAGTCCCCTCATTGAGACTGAAGCTTTCTTT. It yields the protein CASSPLIETEAFF.

In this sample, this clone turned up a few times. The chain recombines TRBV5-1 with TRBJ1-2; possible D gene TRBD1, 5 bases. Per germline, CDR1 SGHRS and CDR2 YFSETQ. V gave up 3 bases and J gave up 1 base, with 13 bases separating them. CDR3 length equals 15 residues. CDR3 DNA sequence: TGCGCCAGCAGCTCCTCGACAGCCCGTAACTATGGCTACACCTTC. Translation gives CASSSSTARNYGYTF. The variable domain in full, with the rest retrieved from reference TRBV5-1 and TRBJ1-2, is KAGVTQTPRYLIKTRGQQVTLSCSPISGHRSVSWYQQTPGQGLQFLFEYFSETQRNKGNFPGRFSGRQFSNSRSEMNVSTLELGDSALYLCASSSSTARNYGYTFGSGTRLTVV.

The gene calls are TRBV3-1 (or the pseudogene TRBV3-2) and TRBJ2-5, with D maybe TRBD1 (6 bases). The CDR3 is 15 amino acids. V was clipped by 6 bases and J by 5 bases, with 19 bases between them. Germline assignment: CDR1 LGHDT and CDR2 YNNKEL (reference sequence). CDR3 sequence: CASRPTTGLLETQYF. The CDR3 DNA is TGTGCCAGCAGACCCACAACAGGGCTGTTGGAGACCCAGTACTTC.